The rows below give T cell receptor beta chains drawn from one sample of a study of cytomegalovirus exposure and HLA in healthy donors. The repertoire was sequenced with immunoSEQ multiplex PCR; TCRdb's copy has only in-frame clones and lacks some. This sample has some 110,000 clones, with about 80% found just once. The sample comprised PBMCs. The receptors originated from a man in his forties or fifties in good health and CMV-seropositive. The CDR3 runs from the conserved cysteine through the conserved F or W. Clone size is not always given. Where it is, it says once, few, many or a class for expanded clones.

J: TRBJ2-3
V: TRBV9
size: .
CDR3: CASSKQYGEETDTQYF

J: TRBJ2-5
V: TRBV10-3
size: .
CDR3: CAISESRGQSRRANIETQYF

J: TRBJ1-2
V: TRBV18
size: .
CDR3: CASSPQAADNYGYTF

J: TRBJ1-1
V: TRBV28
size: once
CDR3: CASSSTGFPLSTEAFF

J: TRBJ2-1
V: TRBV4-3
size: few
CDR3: CASSQEGQGTYNEQFF

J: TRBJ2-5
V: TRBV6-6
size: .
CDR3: CASRAGGWEQYF

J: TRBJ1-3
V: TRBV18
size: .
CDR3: CASSPDTRGGGNTIYF

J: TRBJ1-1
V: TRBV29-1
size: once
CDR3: CSVFLPGRQDRGNWNTEAFF

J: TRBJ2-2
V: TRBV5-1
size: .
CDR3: CASSLASGTNTGELFF

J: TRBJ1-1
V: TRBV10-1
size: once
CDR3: CASKGQENTEAFF

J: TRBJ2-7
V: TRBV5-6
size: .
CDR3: CASSRQGARSYYEQYF

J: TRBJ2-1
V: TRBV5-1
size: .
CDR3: CASKGWGGEQFF

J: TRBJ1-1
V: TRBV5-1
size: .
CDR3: CASSLETGLITEAFF

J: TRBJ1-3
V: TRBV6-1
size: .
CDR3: CASIADREGNTIYF

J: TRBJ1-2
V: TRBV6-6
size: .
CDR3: CASSDGFDYGYTF

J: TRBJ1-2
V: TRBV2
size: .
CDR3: CASSEGTGRYGYTF

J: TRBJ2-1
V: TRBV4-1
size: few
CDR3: CASSQVGLAAYNEQFF

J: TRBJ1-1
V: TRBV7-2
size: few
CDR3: CASSLGQNTEAFF

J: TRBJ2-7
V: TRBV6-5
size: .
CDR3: CASSYSKVGLYEQYF

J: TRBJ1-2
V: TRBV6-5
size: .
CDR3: CASSYSRQGAGYTF

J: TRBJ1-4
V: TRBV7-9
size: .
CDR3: CASSFPTGVANEKLFF

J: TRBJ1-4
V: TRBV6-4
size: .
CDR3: CASPWEDFNEKLFF

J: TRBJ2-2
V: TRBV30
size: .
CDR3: CAWSSRGGELFF

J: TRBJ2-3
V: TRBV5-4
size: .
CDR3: CASSFSGFPLYF

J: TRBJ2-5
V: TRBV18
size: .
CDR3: CASSPGVGGGRETQYF

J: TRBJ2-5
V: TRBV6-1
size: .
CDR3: CASGRAGGRETQYF

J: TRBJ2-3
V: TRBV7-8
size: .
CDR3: CASSFPLRGPNTQDTQYF

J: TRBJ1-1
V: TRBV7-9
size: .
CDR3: CTTRGDYTEAFF

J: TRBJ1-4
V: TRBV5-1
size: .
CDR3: CASSQGQGAFEKLFF